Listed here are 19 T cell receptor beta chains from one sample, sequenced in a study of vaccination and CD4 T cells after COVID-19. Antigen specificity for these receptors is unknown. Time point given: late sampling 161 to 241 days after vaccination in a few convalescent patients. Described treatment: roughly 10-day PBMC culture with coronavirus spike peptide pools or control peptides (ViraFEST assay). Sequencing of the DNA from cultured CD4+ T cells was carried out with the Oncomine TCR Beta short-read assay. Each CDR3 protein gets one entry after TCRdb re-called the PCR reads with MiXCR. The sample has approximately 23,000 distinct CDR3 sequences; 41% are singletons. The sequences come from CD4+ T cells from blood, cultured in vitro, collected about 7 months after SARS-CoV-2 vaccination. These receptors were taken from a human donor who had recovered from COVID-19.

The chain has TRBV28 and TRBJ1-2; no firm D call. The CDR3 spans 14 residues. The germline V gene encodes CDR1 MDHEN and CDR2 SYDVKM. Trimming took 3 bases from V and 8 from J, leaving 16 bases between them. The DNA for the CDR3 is TGTGCCAGCAGTTTGGGGATGTGGGCATGGGGCTACACCTTC. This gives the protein CASSLGMWAWGYTF.

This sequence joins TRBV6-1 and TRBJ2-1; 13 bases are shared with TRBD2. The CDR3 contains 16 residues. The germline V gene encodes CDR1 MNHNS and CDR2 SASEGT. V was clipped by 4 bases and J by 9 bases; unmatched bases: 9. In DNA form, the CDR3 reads TGTGCCAGCAGTGTTTCTGGGACTAGCGGGAACGGTGAGCAGTTCTTC. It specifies CASSVSGTSGNGEQFF.

CDR3 sequence (DNA): TGCGCCAGCAGAGAAGACCTGACTAGCGGGAGGCGATACAATGAGCAGTTCTTC. It encodes CASREDLTSGRRYNEQFF. The chain carries TRBV10-2 and TRBJ2-1, with 13 bases matching TRBD2. V shed 6 bases, J shed 4 bases, and the junction held 12 bases outside the gene matches. The germline V gene has CDR1 WSHSY and CDR2 SAAADI. This CDR3 is built from 18 residues.

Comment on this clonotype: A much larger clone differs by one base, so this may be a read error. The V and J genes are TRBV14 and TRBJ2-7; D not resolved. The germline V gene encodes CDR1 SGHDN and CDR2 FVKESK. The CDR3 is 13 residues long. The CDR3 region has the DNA TGTGCCGGCAGCCAAGATTCGTCTTACGAGCAGTACTTC. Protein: CAGSQDSSYEQYF.

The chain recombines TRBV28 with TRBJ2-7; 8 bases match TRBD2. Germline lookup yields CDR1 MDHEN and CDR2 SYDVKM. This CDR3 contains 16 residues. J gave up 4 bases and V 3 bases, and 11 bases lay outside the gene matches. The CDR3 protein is CASSFDRLRGRYEQYF. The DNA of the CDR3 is TGTGCCAGCAGTTTCGATCGACTACGCGGGAGGTACGAGCAGTACTTC.

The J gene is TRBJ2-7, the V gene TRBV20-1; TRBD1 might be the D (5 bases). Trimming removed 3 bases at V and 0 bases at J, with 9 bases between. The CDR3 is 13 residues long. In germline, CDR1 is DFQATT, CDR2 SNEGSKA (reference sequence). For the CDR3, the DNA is TGCAGTGCTAGTCCGACAGCCTCCTACGAGCAGTACTTC. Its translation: CSASPTASYEQYF.

In DNA form, the CDR3 reads TGTGCCAGTAGTACCGGGGACAGGGGGCGAGCTTTCTTT. Its translation: CASSTGDRGRAFF. The chain couples TRBV19 to TRBJ1-1; the match to TRBD1 covers 12 bases. In germline, CDR1 is LNHDA, CDR2 SQIVND (reference sequence). J was trimmed by 10 bases and V by 4 bases; bases with no gene match: 4. CDR3 length equals 13 residues.

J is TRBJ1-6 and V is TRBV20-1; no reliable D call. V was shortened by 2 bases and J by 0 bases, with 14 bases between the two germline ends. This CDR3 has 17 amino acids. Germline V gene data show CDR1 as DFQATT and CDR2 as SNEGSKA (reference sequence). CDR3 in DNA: TGCAGTGCTAGACCTGGAGGCTGGGGCTCCTATAATTCACCCCTCCACTTT. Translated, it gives CSARPGGWGSYNSPLHF.

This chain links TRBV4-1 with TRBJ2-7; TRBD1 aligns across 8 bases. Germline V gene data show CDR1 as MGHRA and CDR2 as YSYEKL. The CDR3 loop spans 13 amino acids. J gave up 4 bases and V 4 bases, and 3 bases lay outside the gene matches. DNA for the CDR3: TGCGCCAGCAGCCCGACAGGGGATTACGAGCAGTACTTC. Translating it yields CASSPTGDYEQYF.

The CDR3 DNA follows: TGTGCCAGCAGCCTACGGACTAGCACAGATACGCAGTATTTT. This gives the protein CASSLRTSTDTQYF. The J gene is TRBJ2-3, the V gene TRBV7-2, with D tentatively TRBD2 (5 bases). In germline, CDR1 is SGHTA, CDR2 FQGNSA. The CDR3 is 14 residues long. The V end was cut by 5 bases, the J end by 0 bases, with 9 bases between.

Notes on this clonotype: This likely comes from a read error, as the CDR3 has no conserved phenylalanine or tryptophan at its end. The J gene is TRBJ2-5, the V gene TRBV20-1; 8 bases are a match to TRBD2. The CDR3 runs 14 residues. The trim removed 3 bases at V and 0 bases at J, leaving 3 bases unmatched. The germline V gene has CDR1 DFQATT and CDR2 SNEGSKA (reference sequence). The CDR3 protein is CSASSGGDQETQYC. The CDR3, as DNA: TGCAGTGCTAGTTCGGGAGGGGACCAAGAGACCCAGTACTGC.

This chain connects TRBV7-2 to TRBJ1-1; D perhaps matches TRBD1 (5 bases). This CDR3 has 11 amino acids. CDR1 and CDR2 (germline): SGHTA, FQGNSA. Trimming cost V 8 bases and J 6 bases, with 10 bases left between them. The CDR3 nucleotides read TGTGCCAGCGGGCGGGGGGCTGAAGCTTTCTTT. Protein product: CASGRGAEAFF. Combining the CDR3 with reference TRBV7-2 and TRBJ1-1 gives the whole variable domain GAGVSQSPSNKVTEKGKDVELRCDPISGHTALYWYRQSLGQGLEFLIYFQGNSAPDKSGLPSDRFSAERTGGSVSTLTIQRTQQEDSAVYLCASGRGAEAFFGQGTRLTVV.

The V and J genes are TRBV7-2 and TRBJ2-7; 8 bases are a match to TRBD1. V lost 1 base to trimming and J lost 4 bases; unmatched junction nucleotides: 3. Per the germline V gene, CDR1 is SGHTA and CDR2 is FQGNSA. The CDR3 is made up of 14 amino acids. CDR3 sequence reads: CASSLVTGGYEQYF. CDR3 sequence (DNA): TGTGCCAGCAGCTTAGTTACAGGGGGGTACGAGCAGTACTTC.

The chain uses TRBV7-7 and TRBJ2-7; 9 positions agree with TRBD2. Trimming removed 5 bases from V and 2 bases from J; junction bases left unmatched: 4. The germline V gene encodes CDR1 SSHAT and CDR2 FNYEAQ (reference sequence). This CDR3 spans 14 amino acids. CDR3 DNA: TGTGCCAGCAGCCAATCTAGCGGGGCCTACGAGCAGTACTTC. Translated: CASSQSSGAYEQYF.

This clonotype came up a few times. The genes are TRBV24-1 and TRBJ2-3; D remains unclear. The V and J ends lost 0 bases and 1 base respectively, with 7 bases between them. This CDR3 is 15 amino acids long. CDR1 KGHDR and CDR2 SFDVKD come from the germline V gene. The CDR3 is CATSDLRQGTDTQYF. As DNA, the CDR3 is TGTGCCACCAGTGATTTGCGCCAGGGCACAGATACGCAGTATTTT.

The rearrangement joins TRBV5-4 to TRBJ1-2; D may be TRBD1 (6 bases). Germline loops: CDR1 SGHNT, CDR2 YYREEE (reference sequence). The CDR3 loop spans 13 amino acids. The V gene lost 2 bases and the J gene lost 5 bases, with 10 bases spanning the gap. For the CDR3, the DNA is TGTGCCAGCAGCTTCAACAGGGATTATGGCTACACCTTC. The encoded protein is CASSFNRDYGYTF.

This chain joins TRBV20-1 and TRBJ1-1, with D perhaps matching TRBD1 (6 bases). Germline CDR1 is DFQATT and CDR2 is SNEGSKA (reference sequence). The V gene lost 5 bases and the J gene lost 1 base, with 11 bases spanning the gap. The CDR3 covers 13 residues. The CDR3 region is CSAEEDRNTEAFF. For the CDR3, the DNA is TGCAGTGCTGAAGAGGACAGGAACACTGAAGCTTTCTTT.

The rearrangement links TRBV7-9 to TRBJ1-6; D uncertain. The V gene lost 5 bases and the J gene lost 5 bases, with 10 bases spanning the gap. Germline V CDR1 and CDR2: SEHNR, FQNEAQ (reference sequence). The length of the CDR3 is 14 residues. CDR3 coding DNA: TGTGCCAGCAGCCCCCTATTAGATAATTCACCCCTCCACTTT. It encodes CASSPLLDNSPLHF.

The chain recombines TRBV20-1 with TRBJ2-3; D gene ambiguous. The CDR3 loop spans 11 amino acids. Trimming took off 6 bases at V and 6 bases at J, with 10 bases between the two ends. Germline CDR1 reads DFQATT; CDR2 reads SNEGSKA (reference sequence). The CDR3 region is CSAPDLDTQYF. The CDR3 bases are TGCAGTGCCCCTGACCTTGATACGCAGTATTTT.